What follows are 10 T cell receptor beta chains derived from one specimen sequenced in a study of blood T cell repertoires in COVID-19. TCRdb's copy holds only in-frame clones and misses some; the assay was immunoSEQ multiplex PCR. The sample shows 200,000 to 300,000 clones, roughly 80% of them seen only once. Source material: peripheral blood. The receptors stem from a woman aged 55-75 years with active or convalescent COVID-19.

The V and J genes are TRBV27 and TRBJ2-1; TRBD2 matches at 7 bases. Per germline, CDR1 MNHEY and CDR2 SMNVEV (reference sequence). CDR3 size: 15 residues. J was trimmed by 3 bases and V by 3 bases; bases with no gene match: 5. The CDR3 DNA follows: TGTGCCAGCAGTTTTAGACTAGCTCACTACAATGAGCAGTTCTTC. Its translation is CASSFRLAHYNEQFF.

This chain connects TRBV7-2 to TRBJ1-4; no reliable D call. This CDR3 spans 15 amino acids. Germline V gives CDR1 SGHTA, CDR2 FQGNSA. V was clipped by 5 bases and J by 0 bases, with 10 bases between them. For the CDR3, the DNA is TGTGCCAGCAGCAAAAACGGAGCAACTAATGAAAAACTGTTTTTT. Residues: CASSKNGATNEKLFF.

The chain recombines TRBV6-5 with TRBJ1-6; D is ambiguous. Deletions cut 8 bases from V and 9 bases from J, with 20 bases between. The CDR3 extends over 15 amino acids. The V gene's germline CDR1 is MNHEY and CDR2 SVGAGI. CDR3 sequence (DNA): TGTGCCAGCTATACTATCCTCGGTTCGGCTTCACCCCTCCACTTT. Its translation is CASYTILGSASPLHF.

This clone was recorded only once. CDR3 bases: TGTGCCAGCAACCGACAGGGGGGGAACACTGAAGCTTTCTTT. This sequence encodes CASNRQGGNTEAFF. V is TRBV6-5 and J is TRBJ1-1; TRBD1 matches 9 bases. Germline values: CDR1 MNHEY, CDR2 SVGAGI. The CDR3 runs to 14 residues. Trimming took 7 bases from V and 1 from J; bases not matched to a gene: 4.

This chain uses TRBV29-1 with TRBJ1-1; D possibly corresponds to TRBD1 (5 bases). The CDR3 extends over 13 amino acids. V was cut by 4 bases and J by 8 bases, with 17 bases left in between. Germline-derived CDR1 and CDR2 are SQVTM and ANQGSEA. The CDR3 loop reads CSVVRVGFGEAFF. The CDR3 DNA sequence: TGCAGCGTTGTCAGGGTGGGGTTTGGGGAAGCTTTCTTT.

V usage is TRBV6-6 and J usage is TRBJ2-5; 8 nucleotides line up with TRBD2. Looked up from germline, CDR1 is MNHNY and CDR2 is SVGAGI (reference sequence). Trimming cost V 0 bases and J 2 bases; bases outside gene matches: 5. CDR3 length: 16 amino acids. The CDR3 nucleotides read TGTGCCAGCAGTTACTCTCGGGGGGGCCGACAAGAGACCCAGTACTTC. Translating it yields CASSYSRGGRQETQYF.

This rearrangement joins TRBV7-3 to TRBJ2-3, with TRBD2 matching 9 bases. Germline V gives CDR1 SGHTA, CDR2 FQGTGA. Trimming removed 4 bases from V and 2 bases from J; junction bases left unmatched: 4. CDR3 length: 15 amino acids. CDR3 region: CASSSGTSNTDTQYF. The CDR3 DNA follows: TGTGCCAGCAGCTCCGGGACTAGCAACACAGATACGCAGTATTTT.

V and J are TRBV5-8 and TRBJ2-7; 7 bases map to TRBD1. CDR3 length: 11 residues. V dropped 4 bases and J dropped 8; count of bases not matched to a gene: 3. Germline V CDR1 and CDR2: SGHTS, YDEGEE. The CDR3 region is CASSAGGQQYF. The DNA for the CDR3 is TGTGCCAGCAGCGCAGGGGGTCAGCAGTACTTC.

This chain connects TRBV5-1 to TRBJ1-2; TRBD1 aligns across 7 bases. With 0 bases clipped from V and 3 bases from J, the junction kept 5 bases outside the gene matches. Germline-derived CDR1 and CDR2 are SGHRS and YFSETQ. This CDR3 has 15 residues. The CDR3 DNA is TGCGCCAGCAGCTTGGGCCAGGGGGGCCACTATGGCTACACCTTC. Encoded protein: CASSLGQGGHYGYTF.

The CDR3: CASSLSGFETQYF. The CDR3 DNA reads TGTGCCAGCAGCTTATCGGGGTTCGAGACCCAGTACTTC. The rearrangement joins TRBV7-3 to TRBJ2-5; D is perhaps TRBD2 (5 bases). Trimming took 2 bases from V and 5 from J, leaving 9 bases between them. Germline lookup yields CDR1 SGHTA and CDR2 FQGTGA. This CDR3 is 13 amino acids long.